This TCR beta chain was recorded in a study of blood T cell repertoires in COVID-19. Study in general: Nucleic acid was either cDNA or gDNA, and it came from T cells, B-cell-depleted T cells, or PBMCs.

Germline loops: CDR1 MNHEY, CDR2 SMNVEV (reference sequence). V gave up 3 bases and J gave up 3 bases, with 9 bases separating them. The length of the CDR3 is 13 residues. Original processing notes: Nucleated cell number was recorded as an estimate derived from reference gene primer amplification. Clones were sequenced by immunoSEQ multiplex PCR, and TCRdb holds only the in-frame ones, with some missing. For V, J and clone size, that table is used; D and trimming come from the DNA. Of tens of thousands of clones detected, around 85% appear once; the ten largest clones hold 9.5% to 15%. Sequenced material: peripheral blood. The receptor was isolated from a human donor in a cohort sampled during active COVID-19. The V gene is TRBV27, the J gene TRBJ2-7; no clear D. This chain's CDR3 is CASSLRWSYEQYF. In DNA form, the CDR3 reads TGTGCCAGCAGTTTGAGGTGGAGCTACGAGCAGTACTTC.